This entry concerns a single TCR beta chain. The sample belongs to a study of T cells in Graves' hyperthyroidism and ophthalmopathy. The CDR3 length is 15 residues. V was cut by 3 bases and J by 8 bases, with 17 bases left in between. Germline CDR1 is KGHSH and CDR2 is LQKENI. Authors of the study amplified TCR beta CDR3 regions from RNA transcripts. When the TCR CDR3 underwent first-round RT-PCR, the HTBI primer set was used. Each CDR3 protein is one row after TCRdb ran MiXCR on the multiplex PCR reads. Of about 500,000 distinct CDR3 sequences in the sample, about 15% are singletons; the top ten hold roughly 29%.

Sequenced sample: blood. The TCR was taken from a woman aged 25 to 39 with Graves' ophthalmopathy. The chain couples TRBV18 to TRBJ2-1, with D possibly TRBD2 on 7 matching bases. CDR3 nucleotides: TGTGCCAGCTCACCCGGGGGCGGGAGCTTCCATGAGCAGTTCTTC. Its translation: CASSPGGGSFHEQFF.